The clone carrying this T cell receptor (beta chain) was counted at least ten times. This entry belongs to a study of regulatory T cells in long-lasting Graves disease. Investigators prepared the TCR beta libraries by applying iRepertoire HTBI primers and Arm-PCR of CDR3 regions. One entry per CDR3 protein, called by TCRdb with MiXCR from the multiplex PCR reads. The sample consists of roughly 420,000 distinct CDR3 sequences, 15% of them appearing once. Time point given: newly diagnosed GD, antithyroid drugs for less than 3 months. PBMCs were the source of the RNA used for TCR sequencing. Between the trimmed V and J ends, which lost 3 bases and 6 bases, there was a span of 12 bases. Germline V gene lookup returns CDR1 KGHSH and CDR2 LQKENI. The length of the CDR3 is 13 residues.

The chain joins TRBV18 to TRBJ2-7; a possible D gene is TRBD1 (5 bases). The sequence was obtained from a female donor with Graves disease. This sample comprised peripheral blood mononuclear cells (PBMCs), obtained at new diagnosis, from a patient treated with antithyroid drugs. The DNA for the CDR3 is TGTGCCAGCTCACCTGACAGTCTGAGCGAGCAGTACTTC. This encodes CASSPDSLSEQYF.